The rows below give T cell receptor beta chains drawn from one sample of a study of cytomegalovirus exposure and HLA in healthy donors. The data were produced by immunoSEQ multiplex PCR, yet TCRdb's version contains in-frame clones alone and is incomplete. Of some 220,000 clones in the sample, roughly 79% were seen once. Sample: PBMCs. The receptor source for this set is a woman in her thirties or forties in good health and CMV-seronegative. Both conserved end residues are part of each CDR3. The D gene is left open where the match is weak.

TRBV7-9	TRBD1	TRBJ1-6	TGTTCCAGCAGCATAGGACAGGGGGTATCCTATAATTCACCCCTCCACTTT	CSSSIGQGVSYNSPLHF
TRBV9	NA	TRBJ1-1	TGTGCCAGCAGTAGGGAGGATTTCGCTGAAGCTTTCTTT	CASSREDFAEAFF
TRBV20-1	NA	TRBJ1-1	TGCAGGACGGGAATGAACACTGAAGCTTTCTTT	CRTGMNTEAFF
TRBV5-6	NA	TRBJ1-2	TGTGCCAGCAGCTTGACAGGGACCAACTATGGCTACACCTTC	CASSLTGTNYGYTF
TRBV6-5	NA	TRBJ1-4	TGTGCCAGCTCAGGGCCCACTAATGAAAAACTGTTTTTT	CASSGPTNEKLFF
TRBV29-1	TRBD1	TRBJ2-5	TGCAGCGTTGACAGGGGGCAAGAGACCCAGTACTTC	CSVDRGQETQYF
TRBV19	TRBD1	TRBJ2-7	TGTGCCAGTAGTATCGGGGACAGGACTGAGCAGTACTTC	CASSIGDRTEQYF
TRBV9	TRBD2	TRBJ2-2	TGTGCCAGCAGCGGGAGGGCGACTAGCGGGTTGACCGGGGAGCTGTTTTTT	CASSGRATSGLTGELFF
TRBV2	NA	TRBJ1-3	TGTGCCAGCAGTAGGACTGAAGGAAACACCATATATTTT	CASSRTEGNTIYF
TRBV6-1	TRBD1	TRBJ1-3	TGTGCCAGCAGTAGCAGGGGGCCTGTAAACACCATATATTTT	CASSSRGPVNTIYF
TRBV19	NA	TRBJ1-1	TGTGCCAGTAGTCCCCGGGTCCCGCGGGACACTGAAGCTTTCTTT	CASSPRVPRDTEAFF
TRBV7-6	TRBD2	TRBJ2-2	TGTGCCAGCAGCGCCGCGGGGGAGGTCGGGGAGCTGTTTTTT	CASSAAGEVGELFF